A selection of T cell receptor beta chains follows, all from one sample in a study of blood T cell repertoires in COVID-19. Libraries were prepared by immunoSEQ multiplex PCR; TCRdb keeps only in-frame clonotypes and omits some of them. Counted here are about 97,000 clones, around nine tenths occurring once; the ten biggest clones make up roughly 14%. Sample: peripheral blood. The receptors here all came from a human donor in a cohort sampled during active COVID-19. CDR3s include the opening cysteine and the closing phenylalanine or tryptophan. The order of the fields is clone size, CDR3 length, D gene, J gene, V gene, CDR3 DNA, CDR3 protein. A D gene is named only where the DNA matches it firmly. Rows give clone size only sometimes, using once, few, many, or a class for an expanded clone.

>NA|14|TRBD1|TRBJ1-1|TRBV28
TGTGCCAGCAGTTCGACAGGGGGCTTATTTGAAGCTTTCTTT
CASSSTGGLFEAFF
>NA|19|NA|TRBJ1-5|TRBV6-2/TRBV6-3
TGTGCCAGCAGTTACTCGGGCACACCAACATTCTTTAGCAATCAGCCCCAGCATTTT
CASSYSGTPTFFSNQPQHF
>NA|15|NA|TRBJ2-1|TRBV1
TGCACCAGCAGCCGACAGGTCTTCTCCTACAATGAGCAGTTCTTC
CTSSRQVFSYNEQFF
>NA|13|NA|TRBJ1-2|TRBV29-1
TGCAGCGTTTTTGGCAGGAACAGCTATGGCTACACCTTC
CSVFGRNSYGYTF
>NA|19|TRBD1|TRBJ2-7|TRBV4-3
TGCGCCAGCAGCCAAGATCCGGGACAGACGAACTTTCACGCCTACGAGCAGTACTTC
CASSQDPGQTNFHAYEQYF
>NA|13|NA|TRBJ1-6|TRBV12-3/TRBV12-4
TGTGCCATCAGCCAGGCGGGTAATTCACCCCTCCACTTT
CAISQAGNSPLHF
>once|14|NA|TRBJ1-2|TRBV6-5
TGTGCCAGCAGTCCGGGACATACAAACTATGGCTACACCTTC
CASSPGHTNYGYTF
>once|14|NA|TRBJ2-1|TRBV9
TGTGCCAGCAGCGTAGGGCTAGCAAACAATGAGCAGTTCTTC
CASSVGLANNEQFF
>NA|15|TRBD1|TRBJ1-2|TRBV5-1
TGCGCCAGCGCACCACAGGGGGCAGGGGTAGGTGGCTACACCTTC
CASAPQGAGVGGYTF
>NA|16|TRBD1|TRBJ2-3|TRBV13
TGTGCCAGCAGCTTAGGTTTTGGGGGACAGGCAGATACGCAGTATTTT
CASSLGFGGQADTQYF
>NA|13|NA|TRBJ1-3|TRBV2
TGTGCCAGCCATTTGAGCTCTGGAAACACCATATATTTT
CASHLSSGNTIYF
>NA|16|TRBD1|TRBJ2-2|TRBV11-3
TGTGCCAGCAGCTCGGCCGGGACAGGGGGGACCGGGGAGCTGTTTTTT
CASSSAGTGGTGELFF
>NA|15|NA|TRBJ1-1|TRBV4-3
TGCGCCAGCAGCCTCAAGGAATCTAGTAACACTGAAGCTTTCTTT
CASSLKESSNTEAFF
>NA|18|TRBD2|TRBJ2-7|TRBV24-1
TGTGCCACCAGTGATTTTCCGAAGACTAGCGGGAGGATCTACGAGCAGTACTTC
CATSDFPKTSGRIYEQYF
>NA|13|TRBD1|TRBJ2-7|TRBV15
TGTGCCACCAGTTGGGACAGGGACTACGAGCAGTACTTC
CATSWDRDYEQYF
>once|14|TRBD1|TRBJ1-2|TRBV10-3
TGTGCCATCAGTCCACAGGGGATGGGCTATGGCTACACCTTC
CAISPQGMGYGYTF
>once|17|TRBD1|TRBJ1-1|TRBV27
TGTGCCAGCAGCCGCACCGGGACAGGGTGGTTTGGGGCTGAAGCTTTCTTT
CASSRTGTGWFGAEAFF
>once|18|TRBD2|TRBJ2-3|TRBV4-2
TGTGCCAGCAGCCAAGGTGCTAGCGGGAGGAACGGTAAAGATACGCAGTATTTT
CASSQGASGRNGKDTQYF
>few|15|TRBD1|TRBJ2-7|TRBV6-1
TGTGCCAGCAGTGAGGCGGGACAGGGCTTCGACGAGCAGTACTTC
CASSEAGQGFDEQYF
>NA|19|TRBD2|TRBJ2-1|TRBV5-4
TGTGCCAGCAGCTTGAAGTTACTAGCGGGAGGTTCAGGGGGCAATGAGCAGTTCTTC
CASSLKLLAGGSGGNEQFF
>NA|15|NA|TRBJ2-6|TRBV6-2/TRBV6-3
TGTGCCAGCAGTCTTCAGGGGTCTGGGGCCAACGTCCTGACTTTC
CASSLQGSGANVLTF
>once|18|NA|TRBJ2-2|TRBV24-1
TGTGCCACCAGTGACCGACTGAATACTGTTTCGAACACCGGGGAGCTGTTTTTT
CATSDRLNTVSNTGELFF
>NA|14|NA|TRBJ2-5|TRBV5-1
TGCGCCAGCAGCCCCGGGACACCACAAGAGACCCAGTACTTC
CASSPGTPQETQYF
>NA|14|TRBD1|TRBJ2-1|TRBV6-6
TGTGCCAGCGGAACAGGGGGCAGCTACAATGAGCAGTTCTTC
CASGTGGSYNEQFF
>NA|12|NA|TRBJ2-1|TRBV27
TGTGCCAGCAAAACTTCAGGGTATGAGCAGTTCTTC
CASKTSGYEQFF